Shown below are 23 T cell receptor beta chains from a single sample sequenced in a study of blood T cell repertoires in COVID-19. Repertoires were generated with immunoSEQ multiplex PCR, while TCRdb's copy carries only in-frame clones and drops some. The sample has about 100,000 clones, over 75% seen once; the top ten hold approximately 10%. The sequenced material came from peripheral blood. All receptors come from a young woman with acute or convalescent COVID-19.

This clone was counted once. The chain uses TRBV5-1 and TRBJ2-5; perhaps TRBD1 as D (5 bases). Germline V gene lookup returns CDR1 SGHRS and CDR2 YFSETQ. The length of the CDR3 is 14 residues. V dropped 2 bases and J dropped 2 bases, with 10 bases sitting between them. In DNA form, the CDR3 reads TGCGCCAGCAGCTTCTCGACAGCACAAGAGACCCAGTACTTC. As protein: CASSFSTAQETQYF.

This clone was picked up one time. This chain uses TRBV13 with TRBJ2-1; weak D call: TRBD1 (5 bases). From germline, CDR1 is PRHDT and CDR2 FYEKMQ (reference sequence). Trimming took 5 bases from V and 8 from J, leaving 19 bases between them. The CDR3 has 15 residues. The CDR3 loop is CASSPYPQGIDEQFF. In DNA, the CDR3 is TGTGCCAGCAGCCCTTACCCTCAGGGTATTGATGAGCAGTTCTTC.

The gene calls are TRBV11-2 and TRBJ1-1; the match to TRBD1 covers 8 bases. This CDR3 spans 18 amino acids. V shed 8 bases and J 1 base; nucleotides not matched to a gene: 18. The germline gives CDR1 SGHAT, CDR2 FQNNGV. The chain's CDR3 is CASRSAPGHRGANTEAFF. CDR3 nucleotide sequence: TGTGCCAGCCGGAGTGCGCCGGGTCACAGGGGGGCGAACACTGAAGCTTTCTTT. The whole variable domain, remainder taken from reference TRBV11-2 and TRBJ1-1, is EAGVAQSPRYKIIEKRQSVAFWCNPISGHATLYWYQQILGQGPKLLIQFQNNGVVDDSQLPKDRFSAERLKGVDSTLKIQPAKLEDSAVYLCASRSAPGHRGANTEAFFGQGTRLTVV.

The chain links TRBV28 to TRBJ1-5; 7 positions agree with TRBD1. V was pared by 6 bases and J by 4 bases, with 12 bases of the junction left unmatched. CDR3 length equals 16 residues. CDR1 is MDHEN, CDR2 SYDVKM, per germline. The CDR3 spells CASSYPGTVGNQPQHF. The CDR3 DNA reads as TGTGCCAGCAGCTATCCCGGGACAGTGGGAAATCAGCCCCAGCATTTT.

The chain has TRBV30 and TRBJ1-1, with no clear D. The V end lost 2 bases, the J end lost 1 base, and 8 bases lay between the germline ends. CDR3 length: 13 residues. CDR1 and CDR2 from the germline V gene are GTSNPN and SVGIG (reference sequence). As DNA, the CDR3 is TGTGCCTGGAGTCCTACCCAGAACACTGAAGCTTTCTTT. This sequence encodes CAWSPTQNTEAFF.

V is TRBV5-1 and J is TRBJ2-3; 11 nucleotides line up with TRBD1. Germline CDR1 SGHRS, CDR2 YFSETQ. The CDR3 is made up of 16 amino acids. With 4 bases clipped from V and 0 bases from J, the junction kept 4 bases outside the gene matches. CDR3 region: CASSAGQGASTDTQYF. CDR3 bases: TGCGCCAGCAGCGCAGGACAGGGGGCGAGCACAGATACGCAGTATTTT.

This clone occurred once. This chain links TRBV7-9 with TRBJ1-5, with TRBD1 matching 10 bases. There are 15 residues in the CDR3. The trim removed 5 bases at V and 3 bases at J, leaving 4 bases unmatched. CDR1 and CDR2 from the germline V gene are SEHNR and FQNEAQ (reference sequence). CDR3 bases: TGTGCCAGCAGCGCCGGGACAGGGGCCAATCAGCCCCAGCATTTT. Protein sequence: CASSAGTGANQPQHF.

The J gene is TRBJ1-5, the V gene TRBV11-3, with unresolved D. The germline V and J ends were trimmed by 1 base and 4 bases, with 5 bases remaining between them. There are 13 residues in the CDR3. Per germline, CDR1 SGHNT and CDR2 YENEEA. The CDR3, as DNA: TGTGCCAGCAGCTTAGGGGCGAATCAGCCCCAGCATTTT. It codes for CASSLGANQPQHF.

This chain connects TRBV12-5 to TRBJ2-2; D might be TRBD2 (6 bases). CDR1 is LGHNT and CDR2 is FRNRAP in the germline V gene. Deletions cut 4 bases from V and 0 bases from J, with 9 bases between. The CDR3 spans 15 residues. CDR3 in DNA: TGTGCTAGTGGTTCGGTAGCGGCGAACACCGGGGAGCTGTTTTTT. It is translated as CASGSVAANTGELFF.

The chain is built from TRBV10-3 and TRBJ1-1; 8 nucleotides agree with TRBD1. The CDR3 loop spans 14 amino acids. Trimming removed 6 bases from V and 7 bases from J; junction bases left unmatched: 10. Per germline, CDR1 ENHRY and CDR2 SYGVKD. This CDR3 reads CAIRAGGPWDEAFF. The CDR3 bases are TGTGCCATCAGAGCAGGGGGCCCATGGGATGAAGCTTTCTTT.

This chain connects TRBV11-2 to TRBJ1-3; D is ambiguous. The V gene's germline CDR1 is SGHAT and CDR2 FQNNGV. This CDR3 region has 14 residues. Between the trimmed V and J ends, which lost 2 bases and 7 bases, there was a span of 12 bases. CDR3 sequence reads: CASSLTPFGNTIYF. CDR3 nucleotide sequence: TGTGCCAGCAGCTTAACCCCTTTCGGGAACACCATATATTTT.

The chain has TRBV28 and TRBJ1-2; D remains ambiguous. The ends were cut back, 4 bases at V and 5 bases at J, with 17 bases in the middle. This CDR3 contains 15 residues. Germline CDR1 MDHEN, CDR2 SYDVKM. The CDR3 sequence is CASSSSGETLYGYTF. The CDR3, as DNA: TGTGCCAGCAGTTCATCCGGGGAAACCTTGTATGGCTACACCTTC.

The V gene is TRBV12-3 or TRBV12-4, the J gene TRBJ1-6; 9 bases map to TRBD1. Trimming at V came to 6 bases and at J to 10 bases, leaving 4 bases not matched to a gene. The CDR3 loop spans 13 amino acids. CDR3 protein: CASSSTGGSPLHF. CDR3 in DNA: TGTGCCAGCAGCTCGACAGGGGGATCACCCCTCCACTTT.

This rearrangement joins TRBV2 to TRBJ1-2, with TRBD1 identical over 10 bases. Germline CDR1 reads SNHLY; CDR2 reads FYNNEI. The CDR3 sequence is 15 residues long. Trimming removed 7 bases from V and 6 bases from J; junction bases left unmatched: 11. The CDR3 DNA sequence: TGTGCCAGCATCCTCCGGGACAGGGGTGGGGATGGCTACACCTTC. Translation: CASILRDRGGDGYTF.

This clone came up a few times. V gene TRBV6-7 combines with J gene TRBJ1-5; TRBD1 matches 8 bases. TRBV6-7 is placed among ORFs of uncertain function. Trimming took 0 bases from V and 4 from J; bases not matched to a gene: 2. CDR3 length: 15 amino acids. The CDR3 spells CASSYSDRANQPQHF. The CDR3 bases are TGTGCCAGCAGTTACTCGGACAGGGCAAATCAGCCCCAGCATTTT.

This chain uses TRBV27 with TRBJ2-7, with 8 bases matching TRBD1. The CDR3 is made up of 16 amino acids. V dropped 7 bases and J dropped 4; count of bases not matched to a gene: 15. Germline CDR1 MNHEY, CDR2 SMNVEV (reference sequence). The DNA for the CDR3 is TGTGCCAGCACTCCCTGGAGGGGACAGGCTGGTTACGAGCAGTACTTC. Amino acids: CASTPWRGQAGYEQYF.

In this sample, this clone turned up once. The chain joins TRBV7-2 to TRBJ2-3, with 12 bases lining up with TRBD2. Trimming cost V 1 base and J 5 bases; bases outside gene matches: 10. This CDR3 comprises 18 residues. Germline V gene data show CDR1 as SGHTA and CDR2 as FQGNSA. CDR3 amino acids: CASSLVILAGGMEDTQYF. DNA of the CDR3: TGTGCCAGCAGCTTAGTCATACTAGCGGGGGGAATGGAAGATACGCAGTATTTT.

The CDR3 sequence: CASSGQGNYGYTF. CDR3 in DNA: TGTGCCAGCAGTGGCCAGGGGAACTATGGCTACACCTTC. This chain links TRBV6-6 with TRBJ1-2, with D possibly being TRBD1 (6 bases). Germline loops: CDR1 MNHNY, CDR2 SVGAGI (reference sequence). The CDR3 has 13 residues. Trimming pared 5 bases from V and 2 bases from J, leaving 9 bases between.

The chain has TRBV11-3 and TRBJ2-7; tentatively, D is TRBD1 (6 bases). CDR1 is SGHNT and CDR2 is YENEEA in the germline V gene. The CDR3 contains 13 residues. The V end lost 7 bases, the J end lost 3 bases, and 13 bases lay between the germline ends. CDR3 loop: CASTGDTFYEQYF. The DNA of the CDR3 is TGTGCCAGCACCGGGGACACTTTCTACGAGCAGTACTTC.

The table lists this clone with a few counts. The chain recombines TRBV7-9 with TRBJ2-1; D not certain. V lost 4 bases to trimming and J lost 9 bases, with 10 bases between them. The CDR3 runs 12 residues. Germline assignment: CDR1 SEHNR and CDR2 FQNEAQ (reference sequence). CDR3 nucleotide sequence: TGTGCCAGCAGCTCGACTCTAATTGAGCAGTTCTTC. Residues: CASSSTLIEQFF.

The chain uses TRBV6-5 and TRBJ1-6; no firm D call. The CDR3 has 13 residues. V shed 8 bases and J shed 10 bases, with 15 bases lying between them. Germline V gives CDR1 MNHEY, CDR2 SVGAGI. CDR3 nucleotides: TGTGCCAGCCTTGGGAGGGCGGGCTCACCCCTCCACTTT. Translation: CASLGRAGSPLHF.

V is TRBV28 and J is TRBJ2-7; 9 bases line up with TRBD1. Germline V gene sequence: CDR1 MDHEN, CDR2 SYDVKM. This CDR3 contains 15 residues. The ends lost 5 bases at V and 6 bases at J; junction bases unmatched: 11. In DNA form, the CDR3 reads TGTGCCAGCAGTATTACCGGGACAGGGAAGGTCGAGCAGTACTTC. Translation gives CASSITGTGKVEQYF. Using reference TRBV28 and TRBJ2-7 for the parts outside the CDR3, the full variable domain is DVKVTQSSRYLVKRTGEKVFLECVQDMDHENMFWYRQDPGLGLRLIYFSYDVKMKEKGDIPEGYSVSREKKERFSLILESASTNQTSMYLCASSITGTGKVEQYFGPGTRLTVT.

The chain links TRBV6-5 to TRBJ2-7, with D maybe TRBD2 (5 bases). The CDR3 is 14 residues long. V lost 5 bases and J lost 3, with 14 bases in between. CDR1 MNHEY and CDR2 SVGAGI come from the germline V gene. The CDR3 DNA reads TGTGCCAGCAGTAAGGCGGGTTCTGGCTACGAGCAGTACTTC. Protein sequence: CASSKAGSGYEQYF.